This entry features one T cell receptor beta chain sequence. Its target is not known. Exclusion of a patient resulted from uncontrolled infection, other autoimmune disease, pregnancy or lactation. The entry originates in a study of T cells in Graves' hyperthyroidism and ophthalmopathy. Points from the study as a whole: Peripheral blood also featured most of the thyroid clonotypes expanded above 0.001. Ophthalmopathy, which appeared later, was predicted by the model a median 6.5 months before onset.

Amplification yielded TCR beta CDR3 regions, with RNA transcripts as the source. Using the HTBI primer set, a first-round RT-PCR was run on the TCR CDR3. MiXCR, applied by TCRdb to the multiplex PCR reads, yields one record per CDR3 protein. This table holds just over 550,000 distinct CDR3 sequences, approximately 44% found once. The sample comprised peripheral blood or thyroid tissue (not recorded which). The TCR comes from a young woman with Graves' hyperthyroidism.

This CDR3 is CATSARLGNGKETQYF. Written as DNA, the CDR3 is TGTGCCACCAGTGCTAGGCTAGGGAACGGCAAAGAGACCCAGTACTTC. The rearrangement links TRBV24-1 to TRBJ2-5; D not certain. The CDR3 length is 16 residues. V gave up 5 bases and J gave up 3 bases, with 18 bases separating them. Per the germline V gene, CDR1 is KGHDR and CDR2 is SFDVKD.